What follows are 27 T cell receptor beta chains derived from one specimen sequenced in a study of T cell repertoires in cytomegalovirus infection. TCRdb reprocessed the reads with MiXCR, giving one entry per CDR3 protein. Altogether about 100,000 distinct CDR3 sequences are present, about 17% being singletons, with the ten largest covering 8% to 9.5%. The sequencing sample was made of PBMCs. The receptors were sampled from a human donor in good health (CMV status not recorded). Some clones in this sample may be carry-over from other donors' samples.

This chain connects TRBV18 to TRBJ1-2; the D is unclear. With 3 bases removed from V and 8 bases from J, the gap between germline ends came to 13 bases. CDR1 is KGHSH, CDR2 LQKENI, per germline. The CDR3 has 13 amino acids. The CDR3 bases are TGTGCCAGCTCACCGATAGAGCTTTCGGGCTACACCTTC. Amino acid sequence: CASSPIELSGYTF.

The DNA of the CDR3 is TGTGCCAGCAGTGGAGAGACCCGGACCGGGGCCAACGTCCTGACTTTC. Translating it yields CASSGETRTGANVLTF. The J gene is TRBJ2-6, the V gene TRBV6-1; D is unclear. Germline V gene lookup returns CDR1 MNHNS and CDR2 SASEGT. The V and J ends lost 4 bases and 4 bases respectively, with 14 bases between them. There are 16 residues in the CDR3.

The chain joins TRBV6-1 to TRBJ1-1; TRBD1 matches 7 bases. Germline loops: CDR1 MNHNS, CDR2 SASEGT. Losses at the gene ends were 6 bases for V and 1 base for J; bases not matched to a gene: 11. The CDR3 totals 16 residues. The CDR3, as DNA: TGTGCCAGCAGAGGACAGGTCCCCTTTGGGAACACTGAAGCTTTCTTT. It yields the protein CASRGQVPFGNTEAFF.

This clonotype was seen at least ten times. The CDR3 nucleotides read TGTGCCAGCAGCTTATCAGCCGGAAACACCATATATTTT. Its protein product is CASSLSAGNTIYF. The chain has TRBV7-3 and TRBJ1-3; D remains unclear. V lost 2 bases, J lost 4 bases, and 6 bases lay in between. This CDR3 comprises 13 residues. In germline, CDR1 is SGHTA, CDR2 FQGTGA.

This clonotype was counted a few times. The gene calls are TRBV6-2 or TRBV6-3 and TRBJ2-3; D perhaps matches TRBD1 (5 bases). Trimming left V 6 bases short and J 6 bases short, with 16 bases between. The germline CDR1 and CDR2 sequences are MNHEY and SVGEGT. The CDR3 is 14 residues long. CDR3 bases: TGTGCCAGCAGCTACACCCTAGGGGTCGATACGCAGTATTTT. It encodes CASSYTLGVDTQYF.

The chain combines TRBV7-2 with TRBJ2-5; TRBD1 aligns across 10 bases. Trimming cost V 7 bases and J 1 base; bases outside gene matches: 6. Per the germline V gene, CDR1 is SGHTA and CDR2 is FQGNSA. The CDR3 is made up of 15 amino acids. The CDR3 protein is CASTRDRGLQETQYF. CDR3 DNA sequence: TGTGCCAGCACCAGGGACAGGGGCCTCCAAGAGACCCAGTACTTC. Complete variable domain (other parts from reference TRBV7-2 and TRBJ2-5): GAGVSQSPSNKVTEKGKDVELRCDPISGHTALYWYRQSLGQGLEFLIYFQGNSAPDKSGLPSDRFSAERTGGSVSTLTIQRTQQEDSAVYLCASTRDRGLQETQYFGPGTRLLVL.

This clonotype has a handful of counts. This chain uses TRBV20-1 with TRBJ2-2, with no clear D. Deletions cut 0 bases from V and 3 bases from J, with 8 bases between. The CDR3 loop spans 14 amino acids. The germline V gene encodes CDR1 DFQATT and CDR2 SNEGSKA (reference sequence). CDR3 region: CSARDNSYTGELFF. CDR3 coding DNA: TGCAGTGCTAGAGACAACAGTTACACCGGGGAGCTGTTTTTT.

The table lists this clonotype with many counts. This rearrangement joins TRBV4-1 to TRBJ1-2; D is perhaps TRBD1 (6 bases). CDR3 length equals 15 residues. V was shortened by 5 bases and J by 7 bases, with 20 bases between the two germline ends. From germline, CDR1 is MGHRA and CDR2 YSYEKL. The DNA of the CDR3 is TGCGCCAGCAGCTATCGGACAGTAAAGAGGGGTGGCTACACCTTC. It translates to CASSYRTVKRGGYTF.

This clonotype showed up just once. The chain recombines TRBV3-1 with TRBJ1-2; D not resolved. Germline CDR1 is LGHDT and CDR2 is YNNKEL (reference sequence). Trimming removed 2 bases at V and 4 bases at J, with 11 bases between. The CDR3 totals 14 residues. The CDR3 protein is CASSQLGDVYGYTF. CDR3 DNA: TGTGCCAGCAGCCAACTAGGAGACGTCTATGGCTACACCTTC.

This clonotype was recorded at least ten times. The chain recombines TRBV30 with TRBJ1-2; TRBD1 might be the D (5 bases). Deletions cut 4 bases from V and 5 bases from J, with 17 bases between. The CDR3 runs 14 residues. Germline CDR1 is GTSNPN and CDR2 is SVGIG (reference sequence). For the CDR3, the DNA is TGTGCCTGGATCACGGCAGGGCAGCTTTATGGCTACACCTTC. It translates to CAWITAGQLYGYTF. The full variable domain, its missing parts supplied by reference TRBV30 and TRBJ1-2, is SQTIHQWPATLVQPVGSPLSLECTVEGTSNPNLYWYRQAAGRGLQLLFYSVGIGQISSEVPQNLSASRPQDRQFILSSKKLLLSDSGFYLCAWITAGQLYGYTFGSGTRLTVV.

This clonotype turned up a few times. The chain combines TRBV2 with TRBJ2-7, with D perhaps matching TRBD2 (6 bases). V was cut by 7 bases and J by 0 bases, with 25 bases left in between. Germline CDR1 SNHLY, CDR2 FYNNEI. CDR3 length: 18 residues. The CDR3 DNA follows: TGTGCCAGCACGCCCCGGTCCCGGGGGAGGAAGAGCTCCTACGAGCAGTACTTC. This gives the protein CASTPRSRGRKSSYEQYF.

With regard to this clonotype: The junction shows a germline mismatch at one end, possibly a read error. The V gene is TRBV11-1, the J gene TRBJ2-3; the D gene is possibly TRBD2 (6 bases). CDR1 SGHAT and CDR2 FQDESV come from the germline V gene (reference sequence). This CDR3 has 15 residues. The CDR3 nucleotides are TGTGCCAGCAGCTTAGTCTCAGCGGGTGAATATACGCATTATTTT. Its protein is CASSLVSAGEYTHYF. Using reference TRBV11-1 and TRBJ2-3 for the parts outside the CDR3, the full variable domain is EAEVAQSPRYKITEKSQAVAFWCDPISGHATLYWYRQILGQGPELLVQFQDESVVDDSQLPKDRFSAERLKGVDSTLKIQPAELGDSAMYLCASSLVSAGEYTHYFGPGTRLTVL.

The table lists this clonotype with a few counts. The V and J genes are TRBV7-3 and TRBJ2-3; D perhaps matches TRBD2 (6 bases). Germline V gives CDR1 SGHTA, CDR2 FQGTGA. CDR3 length: 17 residues. Trimming stripped 5 bases from V and 4 bases from J, with 22 bases between. The CDR3 DNA reads TGTGCCAGCAGCCCACGAGGAGGGGTGATGAAGTCAGATACGCAGTATTTT. Amino acids: CASSPRGGVMKSDTQYF.

Ten or more counts support this clonotype. The chain joins TRBV7-2 to TRBJ2-2, with D perhaps TRBD1 (8 bases). CDR3 length: 14 amino acids. V shed 6 bases and J shed 6 bases, with 14 bases lying between them. Germline loops: CDR1 SGHTA, CDR2 FQGNSA. CDR3 loop: CASRQRDRSGELFF. The CDR3 DNA follows: TGTGCCAGCAGACAGCGGGACAGGTCCGGGGAGCTGTTTTTT.

This clonotype was observed many times. This sequence joins TRBV6-1 and TRBJ2-1; no reliable D call. Trimming took 6 bases from V and 6 from J, leaving 9 bases between them. This CDR3 contains 12 residues. Per the germline V gene, CDR1 is MNHNS and CDR2 is SASEGT. DNA of the CDR3: TGTGCCAGCAGGTTGATGAGCAATGAGCAGTTCTTC. Translated, it gives CASRLMSNEQFF.

This chain uses TRBV20-1 with TRBJ2-3; 7 bases are a match to TRBD2. With V trimmed by 5 bases and J by 2 bases, 7 bases remained unmatched. In germline, CDR1 is DFQATT, CDR2 SNEGSKA (reference sequence). CDR3 length: 14 residues. Here the CDR3 DNA reads TGCAGTGCTCCAAGCGGGGCCGACACAGATACGCAGTATTTT. It codes for CSAPSGADTDTQYF.

Ten or more counts support this clonotype. The V and J genes are TRBV7-2 and TRBJ1-1; possibly TRBD1 for D (6 bases). V lost 5 bases to trimming and J lost 4 bases, with 17 bases between them. The CDR3 length is 15 residues. The germline V gene has CDR1 SGHTA and CDR2 FQGNSA. The CDR3 protein is CASSLSRTAGTEAFF. Here the CDR3 DNA reads TGTGCCAGCAGCCTATCCCGGACAGCAGGCACTGAAGCTTTCTTT.

This clonotype was seen more than once but under ten times. The chain uses TRBV10-3 and TRBJ2-6; TRBD1 matches at 8 bases. Germline CDR1 reads ENHRY; CDR2 reads SYGVKD. The V and J ends lost 7 bases and 0 bases, in that order; junction bases with no gene match: 8. The CDR3 contains 17 residues. The chain's CDR3 is CAITGQGNNSGANVLTF. The CDR3 region has the DNA TGTGCCATCACTGGACAGGGAAATAACTCTGGGGCCAACGTCCTGACTTTC.

The table lists this clonotype with many counts. The chain is built from TRBV18 and TRBJ2-7, with 9 bases aligning to TRBD1. CDR1 is KGHSH and CDR2 is LQKENI in the germline V gene. This CDR3 is 17 amino acids long. The junction had 8 bases not matched to a gene; V was cut back by 2 bases and J by 0 bases. The CDR3: CASSPSTGGIDSYEQYF. The DNA of the CDR3 is TGTGCCAGCTCACCAAGTACAGGGGGCATAGACTCCTACGAGCAGTACTTC.

This clonotype occurred many times. The genes are TRBV7-2 and TRBJ1-1; D possibly corresponds to TRBD1 (5 bases). Trimming took off 4 bases at V and 0 bases at J, with 15 bases between the two ends. Germline V lookup: CDR1 SGHTA, CDR2 FQGNSA. The CDR3 is 16 residues long. Here the CDR3 reads CASSSGRRGLNTEAFF. DNA for the CDR3: TGTGCCAGCAGCTCAGGTCGGAGGGGATTGAACACTGAAGCTTTCTTT. The whole variable domain, remainder taken from reference TRBV7-2 and TRBJ1-1, is GAGVSQSPSNKVTEKGKDVELRCDPISGHTALYWYRQSLGQGLEFLIYFQGNSAPDKSGLPSDRFSAERTGGSVSTLTIQRTQQEDSAVYLCASSSGRRGLNTEAFFGQGTRLTVV.

This clonotype occurred many times. The V gene is TRBV4-1, the J gene TRBJ1-1, with a weak D call TRBD1 (6 bases). CDR1 and CDR2 (germline): MGHRA, YSYEKL. This CDR3 region has 16 residues. V lost 0 bases, J lost 3 bases, and 14 bases lay in between. The CDR3 loop reads CASSQDPQGPYTEAFF. CDR3 DNA: TGCGCCAGCAGCCAAGATCCTCAGGGGCCGTACACTGAAGCTTTCTTT.

This rearrangement joins TRBV20-1 to TRBJ2-1, with 11 bases aligning to TRBD2. Per germline, CDR1 DFQATT and CDR2 SNEGSKA (reference sequence). CDR3 size: 14 residues. V gave up 6 bases and J gave up 6 bases; unmatched junction bases: 7. The CDR3 sequence is CSAKGLAGFNEQFF. The CDR3 region has the DNA TGCAGTGCCAAAGGACTAGCGGGTTTCAATGAGCAGTTCTTC.

In this sample, this clonotype turned up a few times. This chain joins TRBV2 and TRBJ2-7, with D hard to call. The CDR3 contains 11 residues. Per germline, CDR1 SNHLY and CDR2 FYNNEI. The germline V and J ends were trimmed by 7 bases and 2 bases, with 6 bases remaining between them. Here the CDR3 reads CASMQTYEQYF. For the CDR3, the DNA is TGTGCCAGCATGCAGACCTACGAGCAGTACTTC. Full variable domain (outside the CDR3, taken from reference TRBV2 and TRBJ2-7): EPEVTQTPSHQVTQMGQEVILRCVPISNHLYFYWYRQILGQKVEFLVSFYNNEISEKSEIFDDQFSVERPDGSNFTLKIRSTKLEDSAMYFCASMQTYEQYFGPGTRLTVT.

At least ten counts were recorded for this clonotype. The genes are TRBV7-2 and TRBJ1-5; D possibly corresponds to TRBD1 (6 bases). CDR1 and CDR2 (germline): SGHTA, FQGNSA. The V and J ends lost 2 bases and 2 bases respectively, with 19 bases between them. The CDR3 is 18 residues long. The chain's CDR3 is CASSLRDLGGLGNQPQHF. The CDR3 coding sequence is TGTGCCAGCAGCTTAAGGGACTTGGGGGGGCTGGGCAATCAGCCCCAGCATTTT. Full variable domain (missing parts from reference TRBV7-2 and TRBJ1-5): GAGVSQSPSNKVTEKGKDVELRCDPISGHTALYWYRQSLGQGLEFLIYFQGNSAPDKSGLPSDRFSAERTGGSVSTLTIQRTQQEDSAVYLCASSLRDLGGLGNQPQHFGDGTRLSIL.

Many counts were recorded for this clonotype. The chain recombines TRBV7-9 with TRBJ1-2, with D uncertain. Trimming took 0 bases from V and 3 from J, leaving 11 bases between them. In germline, CDR1 is SEHNR, CDR2 FQNEAQ (reference sequence). The CDR3 runs 15 residues. CDR3 DNA sequence: TGTGCCAGCAGCTTAGCCGACGGTAGAGACTATGGCTACACCTTC. Its translation: CASSLADGRDYGYTF.

This clonotype was seen repeatedly, ten times or more. The chain recombines TRBV7-3 with TRBJ2-2; 7 nucleotides align to TRBD1. J lost 0 bases, V lost 5 bases, and 6 bases had no gene match. The CDR3 has 16 amino acids. Germline CDR1 is SGHTA and CDR2 is FQGTGA. The CDR3 DNA reads as TGTGCCAGCAGCCCCTTAGGGACAGCGAACACCGGGGAGCTGTTTTTT. Encoded protein: CASSPLGTANTGELFF.

This chain connects TRBV20-1 to TRBJ2-5, with D perhaps matching TRBD2 (6 bases). The V gene lost 0 bases and the J gene lost 2 bases, with 10 bases spanning the gap. Per the germline V gene, CDR1 is DFQATT and CDR2 is SNEGSKA (reference sequence). The CDR3 contains 14 residues. Here the CDR3 DNA reads TGCAGTGCTAGAGATTGGGGACTGCAAGAGACCCAGTACTTC. Its translation is CSARDWGLQETQYF.